Listed below are T cell receptor beta chains from one sample, sequenced in a study of cytomegalovirus exposure and HLA in healthy donors. The repertoire was sequenced with immunoSEQ multiplex PCR; TCRdb's copy has only in-frame clones and lacks some. The table lists some 90,000 clones, just under 80% of them singletons. Sample: PBMCs. The origin of the receptors is a male donor in good health and CMV-seropositive. The CDR3 runs from the conserved cysteine through the conserved F or W. D genes are given only for firm matches. Not every row has a clone size; where given, it reads once, few, many or a size class.

12	TRBV7-9	-	TRBJ2-7	-	TGTTCCAGCAGCCCTCGACAGAGCGAGCAGTACTTC	CSSSPRQSEQYF
14	TRBV5-6	TRBD1	TRBJ1-1	-	TGTGCCAGCAGCTTGGGGACAGGGATCACTGAAGCTTTCTTT	CASSLGTGITEAFF
12	TRBV30	-	TRBJ1-4	-	TGTGCCGCCAGGGGATCTAATGAAAAACTGTTTTTT	CAARGSNEKLFF
13	TRBV6-5	-	TRBJ1-5	once	TGTGCCAGCTCTGACAGTAACAATCAGCCCCAGCATTTT	CASSDSNNQPQHF
15	TRBV27	TRBD1	TRBJ2-6	-	TGTGCCAGCAGTAAACAGGGGCTTGGGGCCAACGTCCTGACTTTC	CASSKQGLGANVLTF
14	TRBV27	-	TRBJ1-2	-	TGTGCCAGCAGCTCTTACTGGGGCGGAGACGGCTACACCTTC	CASSSYWGGDGYTF
13	TRBV27	-	TRBJ1-1	-	TGTGCCAGCAGCTTACTAATGAACACTGAAGCTTTCTTT	CASSLLMNTEAFF
14	TRBV5-1	-	TRBJ2-7	-	TGCGCCAGCAGGCGGGTCTCGGAAACCTACGAGCAGTACTTC	CASRRVSETYEQYF
14	TRBV30	-	TRBJ2-1	once	TGTGCCTGGAGGGATATAGGAGGATACAATGAGCAGTTCTTC	CAWRDIGGYNEQFF
15	TRBV5-1	TRBD1	TRBJ1-1	-	TGCGCCAGCAGCTTGGTGGACAGGGGGAACACTGAAGCTTTCTTT	CASSLVDRGNTEAFF
15	TRBV6-5	TRBD1	TRBJ2-1	few	TGTGCCAGCAGTCCGGGACAGGGGCCCTACAATGAGCAGTTCTTC	CASSPGQGPYNEQFF
13	TRBV9	TRBD2	TRBJ2-5	few	TGTGCCAGCAGGGGACTAGCGGAAGAGACCCAGTACTTC	CASRGLAEETQYF
14	TRBV9	-	TRBJ1-4	-	TGTGCCAGCAGCGTAGCCCGGGGGTTTGAAAAACTGTTTTTT	CASSVARGFEKLFF
14	TRBV29-1	-	TRBJ2-1	-	TGCAGCGCCCAGGTTCTGCTAGCTGGGAATGAGCAGTTCTTC	CSAQVLLAGNEQFF
13	TRBV30	TRBD1	TRBJ1-1	-	TGTGCCTGGAGTTCCACAGGGGGCACTGAAGCTTTCTTT	CAWSSTGGTEAFF
15	TRBV15	TRBD1	TRBJ2-1	-	TGTGCCGCCGGACAGGGCATAAGTCCCTACAATGAGCAGTTCTTC	CAAGQGISPYNEQFF
12	TRBV6-5	TRBD1	TRBJ2-7	-	TGTGCCAGCAGCGACAGGGTAGGCGAGCAGTACTTC	CASSDRVGEQYF
17	TRBV5-1	TRBD1	TRBJ1-6	once	TGCGCCAGCAGCTTCCCTAACGTTTCAGGGGGGAATTCACCCCTCCACTTT	CASSFPNVSGGNSPLHF
14	TRBV5-1	-	TRBJ2-2	-	TGCGCCAGCAGCCAGGAACTAGCTGGCGGGGAGCTGTTTTTT	CASSQELAGGELFF
15	TRBV5-4	TRBD1	TRBJ2-7	few	TGTGCCAGCAGCTTGGGTGGACAGGGAGACTACGAGCAGTACTTC	CASSLGGQGDYEQYF
16	TRBV27	TRBD2	TRBJ2-7	-	TGTGCCAGCTCCCGGGGAACTAGCGGGAGTTTCTACGAGCAGTACTTC	CASSRGTSGSFYEQYF
16	TRBV6-1	TRBD2	TRBJ2-1	few	TGTGCCAGCAGTGGGAGCGGGGGGCGAGGGCACAATGAGCAGTTCTTC	CASSGSGGRGHNEQFF
16	TRBV7-7	TRBD1	TRBJ2-7	-	TGTGCCAGCAGCCCAAAGAGCCGGGACAGGTCCTACGAGCAGTACTTC	CASSPKSRDRSYEQYF
15	TRBV5-4	TRBD2	TRBJ2-7	-	TGTGCCAGCAGCTTGGCTAGCGGAGGGGTCTACGAGCAGTACTTC	CASSLASGGVYEQYF
13	TRBV6-4	-	TRBJ1-2	-	TGTGCCAGCAGTGAAGCGGGAGGGAATGGCTACACCTTC	CASSEAGGNGYTF
14	TRBV5-6	-	TRBJ2-7	few	TGTGCCAGCAGCTTTGGCCAGGGTTCCTACGAGCAGTACTTC	CASSFGQGSYEQYF
15	TRBV5-1	-	TRBJ2-5	-	TGCGCCAGCAGCCCCCGGGGAACGGTACAAGAGACCCAGTACTTC	CASSPRGTVQETQYF
13	TRBV18	TRBD1	TRBJ1-2	-	TGTGCCAGCTCACCCTCAGGGGGCTGGGGCTACACCTTC	CASSPSGGWGYTF
13	TRBV19	-	TRBJ2-7	-	TGTGCCAGTGGCCCCGGGACACCCTACGAGCAGTACTTC	CASGPGTPYEQYF
14	TRBV11-1	-	TRBJ1-1	-	TGTGCCAGCAGCTACAGACGTCCGAACACTGAAGCTTTCTTT	CASSYRRPNTEAFF
17	TRBV15	-	TRBJ2-7	-	TGTGCCACCAGCAATTCCCCGGGACACCAGAAATTCTACGAGCAGTACTTC	CATSNSPGHQKFYEQYF
13	TRBV27	TRBD1	TRBJ2-7	once	TGTGCCAGCACCCTTGGACAGGGATACGAGCAGTACTTC	CASTLGQGYEQYF
12	TRBV28	-	TRBJ1-1	-	TGTGCCAGCAGCCGCCCCCAGGGTGAAGCTTTCTTT	CASSRPQGEAFF
14	TRBV27	TRBD2	TRBJ2-3	-	TGTGCCAGCAGTGGTCGGGGGGGAACAGATACGCAGTATTTT	CASSGRGGTDTQYF
15	TRBV7-9	TRBD2	TRBJ2-7	-	TGTGCCAGCAGCTGGACTAGCGGGAGGACGGGGGAGCAGTACTTC	CASSWTSGRTGEQYF
13	TRBV30	TRBD1	TRBJ2-3	-	TGTGCCTGGAGTCCGGGGGACAGGGGTACGCAGTATTTT	CAWSPGDRGTQYF
17	TRBV7-2	TRBD2	TRBJ2-7	-	TGTGCCAGCAGCTCCCTAGCGGGGGGGCCTCTCTCCTACGAGCAGTACTTC	CASSSLAGGPLSYEQYF
12	TRBV29-1	TRBD1	TRBJ2-1	-	TGCAGCGCTCCGGACAGGGGACTTGAGCAGTTCTTC	CSAPDRGLEQFF
17	TRBV7-9	TRBD1	TRBJ1-1	-	TGTGCCAGCAGCCATAGGACAGGTCGTGACAGGGGTACTGAAGCTTTCTTT	CASSHRTGRDRGTEAFF
16	TRBV30	TRBD2	TRBJ2-3	-	TGTGCCTGGAGCCCTGGACTAGCGGGGAGCACAGATACGCAGTATTTT	CAWSPGLAGSTDTQYF
13	TRBV7-9	TRBD1	TRBJ1-2	-	TGTGCCAGCAGCTGGAGGGGGCAGGGTGGCTACACCTTC	CASSWRGQGGYTF
13	TRBV2	TRBD1	TRBJ1-6	-	TGTGCCAGCAACAGGGGGACAAATTCACCCCTCCACTTT	CASNRGTNSPLHF
14	TRBV27	TRBD1	TRBJ1-2	once	TGTGCCAGCAGACAGGGGGGATTCAACTATGGCTACACCTTC	CASRQGGFNYGYTF
14	TRBV27	-	TRBJ1-1	-	TGTGCCAGCAGTTCAGCGACGGCGAACACTGAAGCTTTCTTT	CASSSATANTEAFF
16	TRBV4-1	-	TRBJ1-4	-	TGCGCCAGCAGCCTCACCTTACAGGGCACTAATGAAAAACTGTTTTTT	CASSLTLQGTNEKLFF
11	TRBV19	-	TRBJ2-1	once	TGTGCCAGTAGTATCGGTTTTGAGCAGTTCTTC	CASSIGFEQFF
15	TRBV19	-	TRBJ1-1	-	TGTGCCAGTAGTATAAAGAGGCCGTCGAACACTGAAGCTTTCTTT	CASSIKRPSNTEAFF
14	TRBV2	TRBD1	TRBJ2-7	-	TGTGCCAGCAGTGAACAGGGGGCTGGATACGAGCAGTACTTC	CASSEQGAGYEQYF
14	TRBV7-2	-	TRBJ1-1	-	TGTGCCAGCAGCTTGGGGAGGGCCGCCACTGAAGCTTTCTTT	CASSLGRAATEAFF
13	TRBV2	TRBD1	TRBJ1-4	-	TGTGCCAGCCGGACAGGCCCTAATGAAAAACTGTTTTTT	CASRTGPNEKLFF
16	TRBV2	-	TRBJ1-2	-	TGTGCCAGCAGTCCAACCAGGTCCCAAAAGGGGTATGGCTACACCTTC	CASSPTRSQKGYGYTF
13	TRBV7-2	-	TRBJ1-2	few	TGTGCCAGCTCGCCACAGACTAACTATGGCTACACCTTC	CASSPQTNYGYTF
17	TRBV5-6	TRBD2	TRBJ2-7	-	TGTGCCAGCAGCTTGGCCTCCGGACTAGCGGGGCCCTACGAGCAGTACTTC	CASSLASGLAGPYEQYF